Listed below are T cell receptor beta chains from one sample, sequenced in a study of T cell changes during pregnancy in multiple sclerosis. The method was immunoSEQ multiplex PCR; TCRdb's version includes in-frame clones alone and lacks a portion of them. The sample shows tens of thousands of clones, 95% to 96% of them seen only once. The source material was peripheral blood, sampled in the second trimester of pregnancy. These receptors all stem from a female donor with multiple sclerosis, enrolled in a pregnancy study. CDR3s include the opening cysteine and the closing phenylalanine or tryptophan. The order of the fields is CDR3 length, clone size, D gene, V gene, J gene, CDR3 protein, CDR3 DNA. A D gene is named only where the DNA matches it firmly. The size field is filled for only some rows; it gives once, few, many or a size class.

14,-,-,TRBV5-1,TRBJ2-2,CASSGGANTGELFF,TGCGCCAGCAGCGGGGGGGCAAACACCGGGGAGCTGTTTTTT
15,-,-,TRBV19,TRBJ2-2,CASSIAGLFSGELFF,TGTGCCAGTAGTATAGCAGGCTTGTTCTCCGGGGAGCTGTTTTTT
12,-,-,TRBV4-2,TRBJ2-2,CASSRQTGELFF,TGTGCCAGCAGCCGACAGACCGGGGAGCTGTTTTTT
15,-,TRBD1,TRBV7-8,TRBJ1-2,CASSLFRTGSVGYTF,TGTGCCAGCAGCTTATTCCGGACAGGGAGCGTTGGCTACACCTTC
15,-,-,TRBV19,TRBJ1-1,CASSRSGRMNTEAFF,TGTGCCAGTAGTAGGTCAGGCAGAATGAACACTGAAGCTTTCTTT
16,-,TRBD1,TRBV7-2,TRBJ2-3,CASSPQTGVSTDTQYF,TGTGCCAGCAGCCCCCAGACAGGGGTCAGCACAGATACGCAGTATTTT
15,-,-,TRBV6-6,TRBJ1-3,CASSVTVSSGNTIYF,TGTGCCAGCAGTGTGACAGTATCCTCTGGAAACACCATATATTTT
16,-,-,TRBV28,TRBJ2-7,CASRTPGHPFDYEQYF,TGTGCCAGCAGGACCCCGGGACATCCGTTTGACTACGAGCAGTACTTC
13,-,-,TRBV19,TRBJ2-7,CASSTPGSYEQYF,TGTGCCAGTAGTACACCGGGAAGCTACGAGCAGTACTTC
18,-,TRBD1,TRBV9,TRBJ2-6,CASSAQTRQGPGANVLTF,TGTGCCAGCAGCGCCCAGACTCGACAGGGTCCTGGGGCCAACGTCCTGACTTTC
16,-,TRBD2,TRBV2,TRBJ2-3,CASSARLAGGEDTQYF,TGTGCCAGCAGTGCTCGACTAGCGGGAGGGGAAGATACGCAGTATTTT
18,once,-,TRBV25-1,TRBJ2-1,CASSDGTAEVAPYNEQFF,TGTGCCAGCAGCGACGGTACGGCCGAAGTAGCCCCTTACAATGAGCAGTTCTTC
15,-,TRBD1,TRBV15,TRBJ2-5,CATSRETGAVGTQYF,TGTGCCACCAGCAGAGAAACAGGGGCGGTAGGGACCCAGTACTTC
15,-,TRBD1,TRBV7-2,TRBJ1-5,CASSLRTGGNQPQHF,TGTGCCAGCAGCCTACGGACAGGGGGCAATCAGCCCCAGCATTTT
13,-,-,TRBV7-3,TRBJ1-2,CASSPEAGYGYTF,TGTGCCAGCAGCCCCGAGGCTGGTTATGGCTACACCTTC
16,-,-,TRBV19,TRBJ1-2,CASSMGWGRSNYGYTF,TGTGCCAGTAGTATGGGCTGGGGGCGAAGTAACTATGGCTACACCTTC
16,-,-,TRBV2,TRBJ2-3,CASSDAPWGSTDTQYF,TGTGCCAGCAGTGACGCCCCCTGGGGCAGCACAGATACGCAGTATTTT
13,-,-,TRBV4-1,TRBJ1-1,CASSQVSGHEAFF,TGCGCCAGCAGCCAAGTTTCGGGACATGAAGCTTTCTTT
16,-,-,TRBV6-5,TRBJ1-5,CASSYRFPDYNQPQHF,TGTGCCAGCAGTTACCGGTTCCCCGACTACAATCAGCCCCAGCATTTT
15,once,TRBD2,TRBV5-4,TRBJ2-5,CASSFKRETQETQYF,TGTGCCAGCAGCTTTAAGCGGGAGACCCAAGAGACCCAGTACTTC
15,-,-,TRBV5-3,TRBJ2-1,CARSLIGGTYNEQFF,TGTGCCAGAAGCTTGATTGGGGGGACCTACAATGAGCAGTTCTTC
13,-,-,TRBV5-1,TRBJ2-5,CASSLGGEETQYF,TGCGCCAGCAGCTTGGGGGGGGAAGAGACCCAGTACTTC
15,-,-,TRBV9,TRBJ1-4,CASSPSLGTNEKLFF,TGTGCCAGCAGCCCTAGCCTGGGGACTAATGAAAAACTGTTTTTT